This TCR beta chain was profiled in a study of cytomegalovirus exposure and HLA in healthy donors. V lost 4 bases and J lost 3, with 17 bases in between. CDR3 size: 15 residues. CDR1 and CDR2 (germline): SGHRS, YFSETQ. Data came from immunoSEQ multiplex PCR; TCRdb stores just in-frame clones and leaves some out. There are some 86,000 clones in the sample; 93% occur only once, and around 3.5% lies in the top ten. This chain connects TRBV5-1 to TRBJ2-7; the D gene is possibly TRBD2 (5 bases). The sequencing input was PBMCs. The receptor was derived from a woman aged 25 to 39 in good health and CMV-seronegative. CDR3 amino acids: CASSGGPRVDYEQYF. The CDR3 DNA sequence: TGCGCCAGCAGCGGCGGGCCCCGAGTGGACTACGAGCAGTACTTC.